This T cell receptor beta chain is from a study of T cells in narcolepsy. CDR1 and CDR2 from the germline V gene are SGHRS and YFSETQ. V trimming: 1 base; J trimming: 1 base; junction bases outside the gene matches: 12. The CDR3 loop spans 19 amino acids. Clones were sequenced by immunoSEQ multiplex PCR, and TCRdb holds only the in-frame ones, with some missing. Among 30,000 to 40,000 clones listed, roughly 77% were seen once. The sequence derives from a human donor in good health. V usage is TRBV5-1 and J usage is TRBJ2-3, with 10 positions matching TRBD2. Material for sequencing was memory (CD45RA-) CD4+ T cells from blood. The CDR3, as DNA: TGCGCCAGCAGCTTGATCCCTAGCGGGAGCTACGGAGGCACAGATACGCAGTATTTT. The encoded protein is CASSLIPSGSYGGTDTQYF.